The text below deals with one TCR beta chain. This clonotype was recorded many times. No cognate antigen has been identified for it. Within one base of it there is no much larger clone, and no base qualities were kept. Libraries were made using PCR. For sequencing, an Illumina HiSeq 4000 was employed. Bulk TCR libraries were made following a previously described method, with the TCR primers given in Table S5. Total RNA was purified with the Qiagen AllPrep DNA/RNA kit. Reads from multiple sequencing runs of the same library were pooled before analysis. The authors' analysis ran thus. Only reads with exact TCR constant sequence were kept, trimmed to 150 nt, and grouped by their 12-nt molecular barcodes. Reads within each barcode group were sub-clustered using a 15% Levenshtein threshold, and quality-weighted consensus sequences were constructed for each RNA molecule. Non-functional sequences were filtered out, along with any lower-count sequence sitting one edit away from another sequence. Based on fitting two negative binomial distributions, any barcode sub-cluster with under 20% of the maximum read count was discarded. Using fastp at Q25 and MiXCR, TCRdb reprocessed the public reads and kept productive beta chains. For every CDR3 protein sequence, its rows merge into one entry that carries the most common genes and DNA. In this record, the V and J calls reflect TCRdb's handling and not the investigators' own analysis. For this sample the table gives approximately 12,000 distinct CDR3 sequences, of which around 17% were detected only once. Clones ranked in the top ten supply under 2% of the sample.

Measured from the cysteine to the phenylalanine, the CDR3 is 16 residues long. Just the 48-base CDR3 DNA is kept, in frame starting at base 1. Unmatched junction bases come to 7, with V trimmed by 1 base and J by 5 bases. Taken from the germline V gene (reference sequence), the CDR1 and CDR2 loops are LGHDT and YNNKEL. Libraries of naive CD8 T cells were generated from roughly 21,000 to 960,000 sorted cells, with 10%, 30% or 50% of the purified RNA used. Naive CD8 T cells were FACS-sorted as CD8+CD4-CCR7+CD45RA+ on a BD FACSAria II into RLT Plus buffer. To test detection sensitivity, Jurkat RNA equivalent to nine to ten TCR copies was spiked into samples of about 20,000-1,100,000 naive CD8 T cells. Enrichment of CD8 T cells was performed with RosetteSep CD8+ T Cell Enrichment Cocktail and Ficoll-Paque, after which ACK red cell lysis was carried out. The data belong to a study of molecular identifiers for immune sequencing clone quantification (dated by TCRdb to between 2017 and 2018). About the study as a whole: For a replicate experiment, RNA from roughly 20,000 or 100,000 naive CD8 T cells was divided into five aliquots, and four of the five aliquots were sequenced. CD8 T cells were used in a methods study to benchmark molecular-identifier clustering-based TCR repertoire sequencing (MIDCIRS) and TCR RNA copy counting. On the study overall, not on this receptor specifically: In CMV-specific effector cells, over 98% of molecules were held by clones above 20 RNA copies, whereas under 1% of molecules were held by such clones in naive cells. A single cell's worth of spiked-in Jurkat TCR RNA was reported detectable even among one million naive CD8 T cells. When barcode sub-clustering was left out, chimeric consensus sequences inflated TCR diversity, with chimeras reaching as high as 47%. Identical TCR molecules sharing a barcode could cause highly expanded clone sizes to be underestimated. Around 2.9 recovered TCR RNA copies per cell were obtained by modeling, versus about 10 by digital PCR, implying a capture efficiency of about 30%. Spiked-in Jurkat TCR RNA (around eleven copies' worth), which is not part of the donor repertoire, was contained in the naive libraries.

The TCR originated in a human donor in good health. Some libraries in this study had Jurkat cell RNA spiked in. This chain is built from TRBV3-1 and TRBJ2-7, with 11 bases in between that match TRBD2. Sequencing was performed on naive CD8+ T cells from blood, with Jurkat cell RNA spiked in. Per the publication, the cell subset or site label means: FACS-sorted CD8+CD4-CCR7+CD45RA+ naive T cells. The DNA is TGTGCCAGCAGCCAAGTTATTAGCGGGAGGGGAGACGAGCAGTACTTC. This codes for CASSQVISGRGDEQYF.